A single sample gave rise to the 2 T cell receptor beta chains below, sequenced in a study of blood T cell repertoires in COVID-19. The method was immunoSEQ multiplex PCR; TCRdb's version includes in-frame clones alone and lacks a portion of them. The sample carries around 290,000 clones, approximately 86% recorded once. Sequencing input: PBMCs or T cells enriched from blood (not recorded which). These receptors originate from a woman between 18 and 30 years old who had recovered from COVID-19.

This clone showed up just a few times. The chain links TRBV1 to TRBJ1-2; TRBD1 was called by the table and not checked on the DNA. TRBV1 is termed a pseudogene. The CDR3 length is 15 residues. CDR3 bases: TGCACCAGCAGCCACTCCCGACAGGAGGTCTACGGCTACACCTTC. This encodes CTSSHSRQEVYGYTF.

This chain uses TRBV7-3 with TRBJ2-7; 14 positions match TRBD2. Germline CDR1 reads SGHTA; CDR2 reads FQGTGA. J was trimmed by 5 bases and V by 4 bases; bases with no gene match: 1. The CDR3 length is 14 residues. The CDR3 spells CASSWGLAGDEQYF. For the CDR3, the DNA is TGTGCCAGCAGCTGGGGACTAGCGGGAGACGAGCAGTACTTC.